Listed below are T cell receptor beta chains from one sample, sequenced in a study of blood T cell repertoires in COVID-19. Repertoires were generated with immunoSEQ multiplex PCR, while TCRdb's copy carries only in-frame clones and drops some. The sample carries approximately 140,000 clones, 80% to 90% recorded once. The sequenced sample consisted of PBMCs or T cells enriched from blood (not recorded which). These receptors were obtained from a woman aged 50 to 60 with acute COVID-19. The CDR3 runs from the conserved cysteine through the conserved F or W. Fields, in order: CDR3 DNA, CDR3 protein, V gene, J gene, clone size, CDR3 length, D gene. A D gene is named only where the DNA matches it firmly. Clone size is not always given. Where it is, it says once, few, many or a class for expanded clones.

CDR3nt: TGTGCCAGCAGACCCGACAGGGGTTCACCCCTCCACTTT; CDR3aa: CASRPDRGSPLHF; v_gene: TRBV12-3/TRBV12-4; j_gene: TRBJ1-6; abundance: -; len: 13; d_gene: TRBD1
CDR3nt: TGTGCCTGGAGTGGAGGGTTTAGGTATGGCTACACCTTC; CDR3aa: CAWSGGFRYGYTF; v_gene: TRBV30; j_gene: TRBJ1-2; abundance: -; len: 13; d_gene: -
CDR3nt: TGTGCTAGTGGTCCAGCGGGAGACCCCAGCGAGCAGTACTTC; CDR3aa: CASGPAGDPSEQYF; v_gene: TRBV12-5; j_gene: TRBJ2-7; abundance: -; len: 14; d_gene: TRBD2
CDR3nt: TGCGCCAGCAGTGAGTCCGCCCCCGGGGGAGTCAATAGCAATCAGCCCCAGCATTTT; CDR3aa: CASSESAPGGVNSNQPQHF; v_gene: TRBV10-2; j_gene: TRBJ1-5; abundance: -; len: 19; d_gene: -
CDR3nt: TGTGCCAGCAGCCTAGCGGGGAGTCCCTACGAGCAGTACTTC; CDR3aa: CASSLAGSPYEQYF; v_gene: TRBV9; j_gene: TRBJ2-7; abundance: -; len: 14; d_gene: TRBD2
CDR3nt: TGTGCCACCAGTGACCTGACTAGCGGGAGACCCGGGGAGCTGTTTTTT; CDR3aa: CATSDLTSGRPGELFF; v_gene: TRBV24-1; j_gene: TRBJ2-2; abundance: -; len: 16; d_gene: TRBD2
CDR3nt: TGTGCCAGCAGCTTCTCAGGGGTGGAGGAAAAACTGTTTTTT; CDR3aa: CASSFSGVEEKLFF; v_gene: TRBV7-9; j_gene: TRBJ1-4; abundance: once; len: 14; d_gene: -
CDR3nt: TGTGCCAGCAGTCCTCATCGGCCAGCGAGAACCGGGGAGCAGTACTTC; CDR3aa: CASSPHRPARTGEQYF; v_gene: TRBV2; j_gene: TRBJ2-7; abundance: -; len: 16; d_gene: -
CDR3nt: TGCAGCGCCGGGAGGGAGGCTAACTATGGCTACACCTTC; CDR3aa: CSAGREANYGYTF; v_gene: TRBV29-1; j_gene: TRBJ1-2; abundance: -; len: 13; d_gene: -
CDR3nt: TGTGCCAGCAGCGAAGGAGGGAGGGAAGCTTTCTTT; CDR3aa: CASSEGGREAFF; v_gene: TRBV9; j_gene: TRBJ1-1; abundance: few; len: 12; d_gene: -
CDR3nt: TGTGCCAGCACCTGGTCCCGAGGGACAGGGAGCACTGAAGCTTTCTTT; CDR3aa: CASTWSRGTGSTEAFF; v_gene: TRBV28; j_gene: TRBJ1-1; abundance: -; len: 16; d_gene: TRBD1
CDR3nt: TGCGCCAGCAGTGTTTGGAGGACTAGCGGGAGAGACGCCTACGAGCAGTACTTC; CDR3aa: CASSVWRTSGRDAYEQYF; v_gene: TRBV10-1; j_gene: TRBJ2-7; abundance: few; len: 18; d_gene: TRBD2
CDR3nt: TGTGCCAGCAGTCCTACAGAGGGCTCTTCGGGCTACACCTTC; CDR3aa: CASSPTEGSSGYTF; v_gene: TRBV27; j_gene: TRBJ1-2; abundance: -; len: 14; d_gene: -
CDR3nt: TGTGCCAGTAGCCAACAGTTTGGCTCCTACGAGCAGTACTTC; CDR3aa: CASSQQFGSYEQYF; v_gene: TRBV19; j_gene: TRBJ2-7; abundance: -; len: 14; d_gene: -
CDR3nt: TGTGCCAGCAGCCTGGAGCAGACTTTAACTGAAGCTTTCTTT; CDR3aa: CASSLEQTLTEAFF; v_gene: TRBV6-5; j_gene: TRBJ1-1; abundance: -; len: 14; d_gene: -
CDR3nt: TGTGCCAGCAGCCTTTATAGCGGCCAGTACTTC; CDR3aa: CASSLYSGQYF; v_gene: TRBV7-2; j_gene: TRBJ2-5; abundance: -; len: 11; d_gene: -
CDR3nt: TGTGCCATCAGTGAGTCCGGCACCTCAAAGGAGAGCAATCAGCCCCAGCATTTT; CDR3aa: CAISESGTSKESNQPQHF; v_gene: TRBV10-3; j_gene: TRBJ1-5; abundance: -; len: 18; d_gene: -
CDR3nt: TGTGCCAGCAGTAGGGGGTCTGGAAACACCATATATTTT; CDR3aa: CASSRGSGNTIYF; v_gene: TRBV12-3/TRBV12-4; j_gene: TRBJ1-3; abundance: -; len: 13; d_gene: -
CDR3nt: TGTGCCAGCAGCTCATCCGGACAGGGCTCCTACAATGAGCAGTTCTTC; CDR3aa: CASSSSGQGSYNEQFF; v_gene: TRBV7-3; j_gene: TRBJ2-1; abundance: -; len: 16; d_gene: TRBD1
CDR3nt: TGTGCCAGCACCCCCCTAAGGGGAAGGGACGAGCAGTACTTC; CDR3aa: CASTPLRGRDEQYF; v_gene: TRBV27; j_gene: TRBJ2-7; abundance: -; len: 14; d_gene: -
CDR3nt: TGTGCCAGCAGCCGGGGGGATGGTAGCGGGAGCAGGCAGACCCAGTACTTC; CDR3aa: CASSRGDGSGSRQTQYF; v_gene: TRBV14; j_gene: TRBJ2-5; abundance: -; len: 17; d_gene: TRBD2
CDR3nt: TGTGCCAGTAGTAAGGGGTCCGGGAGCCTCCAGGAGGAGCAGTACTTC; CDR3aa: CASSKGSGSLQEEQYF; v_gene: TRBV19; j_gene: TRBJ2-7; abundance: -; len: 16; d_gene: -
CDR3nt: TGTGCCAGCTCACCAAATGGACTAGCGGGAGGTGAGCAGTTCTTC; CDR3aa: CASSPNGLAGGEQFF; v_gene: TRBV18; j_gene: TRBJ2-1; abundance: few; len: 15; d_gene: TRBD2
CDR3nt: TGTGCCAGTAAGCCCCAGGGGCAGTTAGGGTATGGCTACACCTTC; CDR3aa: CASKPQGQLGYGYTF; v_gene: TRBV28; j_gene: TRBJ1-2; abundance: -; len: 15; d_gene: -
CDR3nt: TGTGCCAGCAGCGGCGGGACTAGCAACTACGAGCAGTACTTC; CDR3aa: CASSGGTSNYEQYF; v_gene: TRBV9; j_gene: TRBJ2-7; abundance: -; len: 14; d_gene: TRBD2
CDR3nt: TGCGCCAGCTCCCCAGTGAGCGGGAGTGGACAAGAGACCCAGTACTTC; CDR3aa: CASSPVSGSGQETQYF; v_gene: TRBV5-1; j_gene: TRBJ2-5; abundance: -; len: 16; d_gene: TRBD2
CDR3nt: TGTGCCAGCAGCTTAGGGCTAGCGGGAGATGATGAGCAGTTCTTC; CDR3aa: CASSLGLAGDDEQFF; v_gene: TRBV7-2; j_gene: TRBJ2-1; abundance: -; len: 15; d_gene: TRBD2
CDR3nt: TGCGCCAGCAGCACGGGACAGAACACTGAAGCTTTCTTT; CDR3aa: CASSTGQNTEAFF; v_gene: TRBV5-1; j_gene: TRBJ1-1; abundance: -; len: 13; d_gene: -
CDR3nt: TGCAGTGCTAGTCCGGGGAACTATGGCTACACCTTC; CDR3aa: CSASPGNYGYTF; v_gene: TRBV20-1; j_gene: TRBJ1-2; abundance: -; len: 12; d_gene: -
CDR3nt: TGTGCCAGCAGCCAAGATGTAGGACTAGCGGGAGGGGCAGATACGCAGTATTTT; CDR3aa: CASSQDVGLAGGADTQYF; v_gene: TRBV4-2; j_gene: TRBJ2-3; abundance: few; len: 18; d_gene: TRBD2
CDR3nt: TGTGCCAGCAGCATATTAGCGGGAGGGCTGGATACGCAGTATTTT; CDR3aa: CASSILAGGLDTQYF; v_gene: TRBV6-5; j_gene: TRBJ2-3; abundance: -; len: 15; d_gene: TRBD2
CDR3nt: TGTGCCAGCAGCCAAGATCCCCTATCAGCGTTGAACACTGAAGCTTTCTTT; CDR3aa: CASSQDPLSALNTEAFF; v_gene: TRBV4-2; j_gene: TRBJ1-1; abundance: -; len: 17; d_gene: -
CDR3nt: TGTGCCAGCTCACCACCACAGGGGCGGGAGACCCAGTACTTC; CDR3aa: CASSPPQGRETQYF; v_gene: TRBV18; j_gene: TRBJ2-5; abundance: -; len: 14; d_gene: TRBD1
CDR3nt: TGTGCCAGCAGTCCCCGCCGGAGGGCCCAAACAGATACGCAGTATTTT; CDR3aa: CASSPRRRAQTDTQYF; v_gene: TRBV7-2; j_gene: TRBJ2-3; abundance: -; len: 16; d_gene: -
CDR3nt: TGTGCCAGCAGCTTGACAGTTGTTATGAACACTGAAGCTTTCTTT; CDR3aa: CASSLTVVMNTEAFF; v_gene: TRBV5-8; j_gene: TRBJ1-1; abundance: -; len: 15; d_gene: -
CDR3nt: TGTGCCAGCAGCGTAGCGATTAGCGGCACAGATACGCAGTATTTT; CDR3aa: CASSVAISGTDTQYF; v_gene: TRBV9; j_gene: TRBJ2-3; abundance: -; len: 15; d_gene: -
CDR3nt: TGTGCCAGCAGCCCCCGACTAGCGGGAGGGGGAGGCAATGAGCAGTTCTTC; CDR3aa: CASSPRLAGGGGNEQFF; v_gene: TRBV7-3; j_gene: TRBJ2-1; abundance: -; len: 17; d_gene: TRBD2
CDR3nt: TGTGCCAGCACACCATCCCTAGCGGTCCTACTCTACGAGCAGTACTTC; CDR3aa: CASTPSLAVLLYEQYF; v_gene: TRBV27; j_gene: TRBJ2-7; abundance: -; len: 16; d_gene: TRBD2
CDR3nt: TGTGCCTACGAGGGTAACACTGAAGCTTTCTTT; CDR3aa: CAYEGNTEAFF; v_gene: TRBV30; j_gene: TRBJ1-1; abundance: -; len: 11; d_gene: -
CDR3nt: TGTGCCAGCAGCTTGGGCCTCACAGGGGATGAGCAGTTCTTC; CDR3aa: CASSLGLTGDEQFF; v_gene: TRBV7-3; j_gene: TRBJ2-1; abundance: -; len: 14; d_gene: TRBD1
CDR3nt: TGCGCCAGCAGCTCCGACAGGGCTACTAACTATGGCTACACCTTC; CDR3aa: CASSSDRATNYGYTF; v_gene: TRBV5-1; j_gene: TRBJ1-2; abundance: -; len: 15; d_gene: TRBD1
CDR3nt: TGTGCCAGCAGTTCCACGTGGGGAGGAAAAAACATTCAGTACTTC; CDR3aa: CASSSTWGGKNIQYF; v_gene: TRBV27; j_gene: TRBJ2-4; abundance: -; len: 15; d_gene: -
CDR3nt: TGTGCCTGGAACCGGAGGGGGCCGGAGGGCTACACCTTC; CDR3aa: CAWNRRGPEGYTF; v_gene: TRBV30; j_gene: TRBJ1-2; abundance: -; len: 13; d_gene: TRBD1
CDR3nt: TGTGCCAGCAGCCGTAAGTTGGGAGGCACCATATATTTT; CDR3aa: CASSRKLGGTIYF; v_gene: TRBV28; j_gene: TRBJ1-3; abundance: once; len: 13; d_gene: -
CDR3nt: TGTGCCAGCAGCTTAAGCGGGCCATACAATGAGCAGTTCTTC; CDR3aa: CASSLSGPYNEQFF; v_gene: TRBV7-9; j_gene: TRBJ2-1; abundance: few; len: 14; d_gene: -
CDR3nt: TGTGCCAGCAGTCCCGGACTAGCATCCCCTAGCTTCTCCTACAATGAGCAGTTCTTC; CDR3aa: CASSPGLASPSFSYNEQFF; v_gene: TRBV27; j_gene: TRBJ2-1; abundance: -; len: 19; d_gene: TRBD2
CDR3nt: TGCGCCAGCAGCCGGTCAGGAGGCGCTGGAAACACCATATATTTT; CDR3aa: CASSRSGGAGNTIYF; v_gene: TRBV5-1; j_gene: TRBJ1-3; abundance: -; len: 15; d_gene: -
CDR3nt: TGTGCCAGCAGCCCCAGAAGCGGTAACTCCTACAATGAGCAGTTCTTC; CDR3aa: CASSPRSGNSYNEQFF; v_gene: TRBV9; j_gene: TRBJ2-1; abundance: -; len: 16; d_gene: -
CDR3nt: TGTGCCAGCAGCCCCCGACAGGGAAGGCGAACTGAAGCTTTCTTT; CDR3aa: CASSPRQGRRTEAFF; v_gene: TRBV7-2; j_gene: TRBJ1-1; abundance: -; len: 15; d_gene: TRBD1
CDR3nt: TGTGCCAGTAGGGGACAGACCAAGAACTATGGCTACACCTTC; CDR3aa: CASRGQTKNYGYTF; v_gene: TRBV19; j_gene: TRBJ1-2; abundance: -; len: 14; d_gene: TRBD1
CDR3nt: TGCGCCAGCAGTCAATCAGTAGGGAGGGGGGAGACCCAGTACTTC; CDR3aa: CASSQSVGRGETQYF; v_gene: TRBV23-1; j_gene: TRBJ2-5; abundance: -; len: 15; d_gene: -